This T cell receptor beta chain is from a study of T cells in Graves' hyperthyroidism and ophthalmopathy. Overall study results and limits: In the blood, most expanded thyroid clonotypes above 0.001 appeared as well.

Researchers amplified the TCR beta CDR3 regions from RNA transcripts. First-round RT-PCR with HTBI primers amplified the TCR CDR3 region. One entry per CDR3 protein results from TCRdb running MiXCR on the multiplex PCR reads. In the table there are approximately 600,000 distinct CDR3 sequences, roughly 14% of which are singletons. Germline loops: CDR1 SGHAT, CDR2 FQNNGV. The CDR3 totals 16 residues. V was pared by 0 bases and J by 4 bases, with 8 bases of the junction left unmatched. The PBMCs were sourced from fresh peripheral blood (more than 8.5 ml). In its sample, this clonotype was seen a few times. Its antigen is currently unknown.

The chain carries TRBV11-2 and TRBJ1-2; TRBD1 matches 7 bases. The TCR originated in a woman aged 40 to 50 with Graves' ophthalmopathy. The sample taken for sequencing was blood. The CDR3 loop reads CASSLEGPGGLYGYTF. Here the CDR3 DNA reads TGTGCCAGCAGCTTAGAAGGGCCAGGGGGACTCTATGGCTACACCTTC.